The rows below give T cell receptor beta chains drawn from one sample of a study of cytomegalovirus exposure and HLA in healthy donors. TCRdb's copy holds only in-frame clones and misses some; the assay was immunoSEQ multiplex PCR. The data show about 160,000 clones, more than 65% seen once. Input material: PBMCs. These receptors were obtained from a woman between 45 and 60 years old in good health and CMV-seronegative. CDR3s include the opening cysteine and the closing phenylalanine or tryptophan. The D gene is left open where the match is weak. Clone size is not always given. Where it is, it says once, few, many or a class for expanded clones.

>.|TRBJ1-2|TRBV7-9|TRBD1
CASSGQGLYGYTF
TGTGCCAGCAGCGGACAGGGTTTGTATGGCTACACCTTC
>few|TRBJ2-1|TRBV7-3|TRBD2
CASSITGTSDEQFF
TGTGCCAGCAGCATAACCGGGACTAGCGATGAGCAGTTCTTC
>few|TRBJ2-6|TRBV4-3|TRBD1
CASSRYRGESSGANVLTF
TGCGCCAGCAGCCGGTACAGGGGAGAGAGCTCTGGGGCCAACGTCCTGACTTTC
>.|TRBJ2-3|TRBV2|.
CASEAGQSTDTQYF
TGTGCCTCCGAAGCTGGGCAGTCCACAGATACGCAGTATTTT
>.|TRBJ2-2|TRBV19|TRBD2
CASLMGLAGNTGELFF
TGTGCCAGCCTTATGGGACTAGCGGGAAACACCGGGGAGCTGTTTTTT
>.|TRBJ1-1|TRBV28|TRBD1
CASSSFPGTANTEAFF
TGTGCCAGCAGCTCTTTTCCCGGGACAGCGAACACTGAAGCTTTCTTT
>.|TRBJ1-1|TRBV6-1|.
CASGGLAREAFF
TGTGCCAGCGGCGGATTGGCGCGTGAAGCTTTCTTT
>once|TRBJ1-6|TRBV18|TRBD1
CASSPGPTGTLHF
TGTGCCAGCTCACCCGGACCGACAGGGACCCTCCACTTT
>.|TRBJ2-3|TRBV18|.
CASSPTRDYTDTQYF
TGTGCCAGCTCTCCCACTAGGGATTACACAGATACGCAGTATTTT
>.|TRBJ1-2|TRBV6-1|.
CASSERTASRYTF
TGTGCCAGCAGTGAAAGAACAGCCTCACGCTACACCTTC
>.|TRBJ1-6|TRBV6-6|.
CASTPQSSYNSPLHF
TGTGCCAGCACCCCACAGAGCTCCTATAATTCACCCCTCCACTTT
>.|TRBJ2-1|TRBV5-4|TRBD1
CASSLTGGSYNEQFF
TGTGCCAGCAGCTTAACAGGGGGCTCCTACAATGAGCAGTTCTTC
>.|TRBJ1-1|TRBV11-2|.
CASSLRWGLMNTEAFF
TGTGCCAGCAGCCTAAGGTGGGGCCTCATGAACACTGAAGCTTTCTTT
>.|TRBJ1-4|TRBV7-9|TRBD1
CASRPILTGRDEKLFF
TGTGCCAGCAGACCCATCTTGACAGGGCGAGATGAAAAACTGTTTTTT
>.|TRBJ1-4|TRBV7-9|.
CASSLALSREDEKLFF
TGTGCCAGCAGCTTAGCTCTAAGCAGGGAGGATGAAAAACTGTTTTTT
>.|TRBJ2-7|TRBV29-1|.
CSVEDLRGDSRFEQYF
TGCAGCGTTGAAGATCTTAGGGGGGACAGTCGGTTCGAGCAGTACTTC
>few|TRBJ1-1|TRBV4-3|.
CASSHLNREPEAFF
TGCGCCAGCAGCCACCTCAACAGGGAGCCTGAAGCTTTCTTT
>.|TRBJ2-7|TRBV28|.
CASSVQGKADYEQYF
TGTGCCAGCAGTGTACAGGGTAAAGCGGACTACGAGCAGTACTTC
>.|TRBJ2-7|TRBV10-1|.
CASSEEGVSYEQYF
TGCGCCAGCAGTGAAGAGGGGGTCAGCTACGAGCAGTACTTC
>few|TRBJ1-4|TRBV5-6|.
CASSLVLPGFGEKLFF
TGTGCCAGCAGCTTGGTCCTTCCAGGGTTTGGAGAAAAACTGTTTTTT
>.|TRBJ2-1|TRBV25-1|TRBD2
CASSPLAGAFHEQFF
TGTGCCAGCAGTCCACTAGCGGGGGCATTTCATGAGCAGTTCTTC
>.|TRBJ2-5|TRBV28|TRBD2
CASSQLAGGSETQYF
TGTGCCAGCAGTCAACTAGCGGGGGGGAGTGAGACCCAGTACTTC
>.|TRBJ2-6|TRBV27|.
CASSLAPSGWGANVLTF
TGTGCCAGCAGTTTAGCCCCATCCGGGTGGGGGGCCAACGTCCTGACTTTC
>.|TRBJ2-7|TRBV10-3|TRBD2
CAISASGRSYEQYF
TGTGCCATCAGTGCTAGCGGGAGGTCCTACGAGCAGTACTTC